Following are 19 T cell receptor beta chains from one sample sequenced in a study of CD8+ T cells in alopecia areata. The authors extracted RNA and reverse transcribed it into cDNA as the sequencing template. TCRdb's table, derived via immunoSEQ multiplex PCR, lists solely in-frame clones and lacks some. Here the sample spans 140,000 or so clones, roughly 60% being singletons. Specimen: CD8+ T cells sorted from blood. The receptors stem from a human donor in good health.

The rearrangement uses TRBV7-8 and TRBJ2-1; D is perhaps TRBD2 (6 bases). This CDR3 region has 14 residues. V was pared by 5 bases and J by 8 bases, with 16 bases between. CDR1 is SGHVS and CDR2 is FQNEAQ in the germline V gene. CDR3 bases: TGTGCCAGCAGCCGAGGACTATCCACGGATGAGCAGTTCTTC. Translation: CASSRGLSTDEQFF. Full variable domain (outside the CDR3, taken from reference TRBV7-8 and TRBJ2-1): GAGVSQSPRYKVAKRGQDVALRCDPISGHVSLFWYQQALGQGPEFLTYFQNEAQLDKSGLPSDRFFAERPEGSVSTLKIQRTQQEDSAVYLCASSRGLSTDEQFFGPGTRLTVL.

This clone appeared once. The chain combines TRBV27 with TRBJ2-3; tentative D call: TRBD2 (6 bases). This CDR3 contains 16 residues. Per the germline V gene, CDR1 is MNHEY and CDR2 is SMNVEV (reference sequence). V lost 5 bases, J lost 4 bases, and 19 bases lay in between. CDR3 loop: CASSIGTGERADTQYF. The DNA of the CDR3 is TGTGCCAGCAGTATCGGGACGGGGGAGAGGGCAGATACGCAGTATTTT.

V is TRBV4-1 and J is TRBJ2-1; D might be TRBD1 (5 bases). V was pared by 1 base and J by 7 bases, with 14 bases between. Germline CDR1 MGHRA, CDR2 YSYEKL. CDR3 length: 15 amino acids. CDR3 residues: CASSQGNRFGNEQFF. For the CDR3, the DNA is TGCGCCAGCAGCCAAGGAAACAGGTTCGGAAATGAGCAGTTCTTC.

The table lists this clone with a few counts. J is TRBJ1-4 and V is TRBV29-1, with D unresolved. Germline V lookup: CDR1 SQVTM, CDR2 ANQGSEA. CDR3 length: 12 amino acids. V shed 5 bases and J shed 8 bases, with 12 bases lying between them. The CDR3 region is CSVLVSEEKLFF. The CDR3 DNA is TGCAGCGTTTTGGTTTCAGAGGAAAAACTGTTTTTT. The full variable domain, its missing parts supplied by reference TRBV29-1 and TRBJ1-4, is SAVISQKPSRDICQRGTSLTIQCQVDSQVTMMFWYRQQPGQSLTLIATANQGSEATYESGFVIDKFPISRPNLTFSTLTVSNMSPEDSSIYLCSVLVSEEKLFFGSGTQLSVL.

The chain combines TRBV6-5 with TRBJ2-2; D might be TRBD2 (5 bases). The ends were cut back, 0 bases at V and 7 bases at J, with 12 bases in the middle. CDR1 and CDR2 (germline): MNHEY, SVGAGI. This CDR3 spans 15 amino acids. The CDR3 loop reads CASSYSAGSDGELFF. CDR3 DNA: TGTGCCAGCAGTTACTCCGCGGGCTCAGACGGGGAGCTGTTTTTT.

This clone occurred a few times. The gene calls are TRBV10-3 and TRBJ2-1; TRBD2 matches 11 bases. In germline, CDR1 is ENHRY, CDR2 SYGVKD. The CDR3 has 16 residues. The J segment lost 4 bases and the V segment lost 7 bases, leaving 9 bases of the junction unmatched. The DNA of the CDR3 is TGTGCCATCAAATCGACTAGCGGGATATTATACAATGAGCAGTTCTTC. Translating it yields CAIKSTSGILYNEQFF.

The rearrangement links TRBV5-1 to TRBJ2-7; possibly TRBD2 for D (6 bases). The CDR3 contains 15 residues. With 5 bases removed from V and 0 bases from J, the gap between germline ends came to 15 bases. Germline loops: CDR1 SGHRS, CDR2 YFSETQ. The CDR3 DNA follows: TGCGCCAGCAGTTTGAATAGCGGTCCCTCCTACGAGCAGTACTTC. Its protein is CASSLNSGPSYEQYF. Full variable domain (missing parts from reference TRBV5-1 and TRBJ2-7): KAGVTQTPRYLIKTRGQQVTLSCSPISGHRSVSWYQQTPGQGLQFLFEYFSETQRNKGNFPGRFSGRQFSNSRSEMNVSTLELGDSALYLCASSLNSGPSYEQYFGPGTRLTVT.

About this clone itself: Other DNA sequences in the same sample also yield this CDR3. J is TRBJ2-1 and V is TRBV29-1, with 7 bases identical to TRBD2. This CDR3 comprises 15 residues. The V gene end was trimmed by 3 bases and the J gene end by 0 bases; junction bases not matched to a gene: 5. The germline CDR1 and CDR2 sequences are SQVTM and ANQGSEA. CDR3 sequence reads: CSVEGEGSSYNEQFF. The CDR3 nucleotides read TGCAGCGTTGAGGGGGAGGGCAGCTCCTACAATGAGCAGTTCTTC.

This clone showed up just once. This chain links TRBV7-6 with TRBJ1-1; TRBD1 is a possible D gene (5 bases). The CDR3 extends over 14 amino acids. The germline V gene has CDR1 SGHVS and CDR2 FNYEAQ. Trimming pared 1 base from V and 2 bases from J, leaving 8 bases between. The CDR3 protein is CASSLGQLNTEAFF. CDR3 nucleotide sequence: TGTGCCAGCAGCTTAGGACAGTTAAACACTGAAGCTTTCTTT.

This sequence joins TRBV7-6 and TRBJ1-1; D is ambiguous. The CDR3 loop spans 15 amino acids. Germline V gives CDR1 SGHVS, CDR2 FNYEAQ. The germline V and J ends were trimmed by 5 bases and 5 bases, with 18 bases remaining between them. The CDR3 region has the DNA TGTGCCAGCAGCCCCCGAGAAGGGTGGGCTACTGAAGCTTTCTTT. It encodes CASSPREGWATEAFF.

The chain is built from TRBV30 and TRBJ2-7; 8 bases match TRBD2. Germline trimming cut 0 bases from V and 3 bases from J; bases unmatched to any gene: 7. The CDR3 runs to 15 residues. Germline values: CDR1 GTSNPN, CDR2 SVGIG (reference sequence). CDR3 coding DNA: TGTGCCTGGAGTGTACGAGCGGGGGTCTTCTACGAGCAGTACTTC. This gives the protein CAWSVRAGVFYEQYF.

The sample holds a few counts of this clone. CDR3 loop: CATKDGPGELFF. DNA of the CDR3: TGTGCCACTAAAGATGGGCCCGGGGAGCTGTTTTTT. The J gene is TRBJ2-2, the V gene TRBV19; D unclear. CDR1 and CDR2 from the germline V gene are LNHDA and SQIVND (reference sequence). The length of the CDR3 is 12 residues. The V end lost 10 bases, the J end lost 6 bases, and 12 bases lay between the germline ends.

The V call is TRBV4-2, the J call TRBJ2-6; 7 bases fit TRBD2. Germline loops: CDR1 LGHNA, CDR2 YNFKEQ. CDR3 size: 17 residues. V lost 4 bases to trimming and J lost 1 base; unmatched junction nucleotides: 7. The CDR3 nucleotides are TGTGCCAGCAGCCTCCGCGAGGGAGGGTCTGGGGCCAACGTCCTGACTTTC. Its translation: CASSLREGGSGANVLTF.

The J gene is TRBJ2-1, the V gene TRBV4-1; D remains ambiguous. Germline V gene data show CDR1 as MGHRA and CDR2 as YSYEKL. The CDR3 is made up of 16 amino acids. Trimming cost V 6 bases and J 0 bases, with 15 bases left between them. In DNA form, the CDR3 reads TGCGCCAGCAGGCCCGAGGCGGTGAGCTCCTACAATGAGCAGTTCTTC. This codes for CASRPEAVSSYNEQFF.

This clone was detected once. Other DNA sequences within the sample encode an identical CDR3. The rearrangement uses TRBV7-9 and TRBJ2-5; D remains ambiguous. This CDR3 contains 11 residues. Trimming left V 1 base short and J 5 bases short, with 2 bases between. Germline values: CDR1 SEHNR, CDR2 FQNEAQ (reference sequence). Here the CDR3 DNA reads TGTGCCAGCAGCTTAGTCGAGACCCAGTACTTC. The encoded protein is CASSLVETQYF.

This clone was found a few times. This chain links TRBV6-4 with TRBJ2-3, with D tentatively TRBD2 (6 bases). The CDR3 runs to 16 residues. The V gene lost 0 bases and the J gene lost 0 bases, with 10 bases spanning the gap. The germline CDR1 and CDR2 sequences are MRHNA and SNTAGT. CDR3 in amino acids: CASSDSPSVSTDTQYF. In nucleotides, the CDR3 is TGTGCCAGCAGTGACTCCCCTAGCGTGAGCACAGATACGCAGTATTTT.

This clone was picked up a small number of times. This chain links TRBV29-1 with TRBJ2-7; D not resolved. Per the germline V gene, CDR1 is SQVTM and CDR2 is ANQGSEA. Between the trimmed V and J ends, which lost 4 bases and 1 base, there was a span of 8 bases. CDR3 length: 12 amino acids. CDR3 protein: CSVGPGSYEQYF. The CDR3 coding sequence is TGCAGCGTTGGGCCAGGTTCCTACGAGCAGTACTTC.

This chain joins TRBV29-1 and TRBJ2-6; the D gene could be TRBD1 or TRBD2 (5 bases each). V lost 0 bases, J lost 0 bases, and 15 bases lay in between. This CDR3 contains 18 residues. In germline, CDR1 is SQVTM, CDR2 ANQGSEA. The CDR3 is CSVEERRESSSGANVLTF. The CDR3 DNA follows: TGCAGCGTTGAAGAGCGCAGGGAGTCCTCCTCTGGGGCCAACGTCCTGACTTTC. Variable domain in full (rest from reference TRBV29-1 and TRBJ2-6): SAVISQKPSRDICQRGTSLTIQCQVDSQVTMMFWYRQQPGQSLTLIATANQGSEATYESGFVIDKFPISRPNLTFSTLTVSNMSPEDSSIYLCSVEERRESSSGANVLTFGAGSRLTVL.

The CDR3 spells CSVEGGAVEKLFF. The CDR3 DNA sequence: TGCAGCGTTGAGGGGGGAGCCGTTGAAAAACTGTTTTTT. This rearrangement joins TRBV29-1 to TRBJ1-4; possibly TRBD1 for D (5 bases). V was shortened by 3 bases and J by 7 bases, with 12 bases between the two germline ends. Germline V gene lookup returns CDR1 SQVTM and CDR2 ANQGSEA. There are 13 residues in the CDR3.